The 26 T cell receptor beta chains reported below all come from one sample, sequenced in a study of T cell responses to AZD1222 COVID-19 vaccine. Produced via immunoSEQ multiplex PCR; TCRdb's table is partial and in-frame only. This table has about 140,000 clones, around 92% appearing once. The input for sequencing was peripheral blood, taken on day 0 of AZD1222 vaccination. These receptor sequences come from an adult in good health.

The chain combines TRBV2 with TRBJ2-4; D unclear. Trimming pared 4 bases from V and 1 base from J, leaving 23 bases between. Per the germline V gene, CDR1 is SNHLY and CDR2 is FYNNEI. The CDR3 loop spans 19 amino acids. The CDR3 sequence: CASSGAGSASVRAKNIQYF. The DNA for the CDR3 is TGTGCCAGCAGTGGGGCAGGCAGCGCGTCGGTGAGGGCCAAAAACATTCAGTACTTC.

The V gene is TRBV27, the J gene TRBJ2-5; D gene ambiguous. Germline V CDR1 and CDR2: MNHEY, SMNVEV (reference sequence). Trimming shortened V by 0 bases and J by 7 bases, and 9 bases separated the two germline ends. The CDR3 totals 13 residues. The CDR3 sequence is CASSLSPQWTQYF. CDR3 nucleotide sequence: TGTGCCAGCAGTTTATCCCCTCAATGGACCCAGTACTTC.

Here the CDR3 reads CASSFGTGIAKNIQYF. The CDR3, as DNA: TGTGCCAGCAGTTTTGGGACAGGGATAGCCAAAAACATTCAGTACTTC. This rearrangement joins TRBV28 to TRBJ2-4; 9 bases are a match to TRBD1. V lost 3 bases to trimming and J lost 0 bases; unmatched junction nucleotides: 3. CDR3 length: 16 residues. The germline gives CDR1 MDHEN, CDR2 SYDVKM. The entire variable domain, with the rest obtained from reference TRBV28 and TRBJ2-4, is as follows: DVKVTQSSRYLVKRTGEKVFLECVQDMDHENMFWYRQDPGLGLRLIYFSYDVKMKEKGDIPEGYSVSREKKERFSLILESASTNQTSMYLCASSFGTGIAKNIQYFGAGTRLSVL.

The V and J genes are TRBV7-9 and TRBJ1-1; D may be TRBD1 (5 bases). The CDR3 is made up of 14 amino acids. The V end was cut by 5 bases, the J end by 0 bases, with 10 bases between. Germline V gene sequence: CDR1 SEHNR, CDR2 FQNEAQ (reference sequence). CDR3 residues: CASSPRDLNTEAFF. The CDR3, as DNA: TGTGCCAGCAGCCCCCGGGACCTGAACACTGAAGCTTTCTTT.

The chain joins TRBV12-3 or TRBV12-4 to TRBJ2-3, with D perhaps matching TRBD2 (5 bases). The V and J ends lost 3 bases and 9 bases respectively, with 13 bases between them. The CDR3 is made up of 13 amino acids. CDR3 residues: CASSLSRAGTQYF. CDR3 in DNA: TGTGCCAGCAGTTTGTCGAGGGCTGGAACGCAGTATTTT.

The chain couples TRBV5-5 to TRBJ2-7; no definite D call. CDR3 length: 13 residues. The V gene's germline CDR1 is SGHKS and CDR2 YYEKEE (reference sequence). V dropped 1 base and J dropped 4 bases, with 9 bases sitting between them. CDR3 region: CASSLIWYYEQYF. The CDR3 DNA sequence: TGTGCCAGCAGCTTGATATGGTATTACGAGCAGTACTTC.

The chain has TRBV4-1 and TRBJ2-4; tentative D call: TRBD2 (6 bases). CDR3 length equals 18 residues. Germline V gene data show CDR1 as MGHRA and CDR2 as YSYEKL. The V gene lost 0 bases and the J gene lost 2 bases, with 17 bases spanning the gap. This CDR3 is CASSQERELAVSKNIQYF. The CDR3 DNA sequence: TGCGCCAGCAGCCAAGAACGGGAACTAGCAGTATCCAAAAACATTCAGTACTTC.

The V and J genes are TRBV7-9 and TRBJ2-1; 10 positions agree with TRBD2. V lost 2 bases and J lost 2; bases outside the gene matches: 3. The germline V gene encodes CDR1 SEHNR and CDR2 FQNEAQ (reference sequence). The CDR3 covers 16 residues. The CDR3, as DNA: TGTGCCAGCAGCTTAAGCGGGGGGGCTCCCTACAATGAGCAGTTCTTC. The encoded protein is CASSLSGGAPYNEQFF.

This chain uses TRBV7-8 with TRBJ2-1; D assignment may be TRBD1 or TRBD2 (6 bases each). Germline CDR1 and CDR2: SGHVS and FQNEAQ. V dropped 5 bases and J dropped 0 bases, with 11 bases sitting between them. The CDR3 loop spans 15 amino acids. The CDR3: CASSPGGSSYNEQFF. CDR3 nucleotide sequence: TGTGCCAGCAGCCCCGGGGGCAGCTCCTACAATGAGCAGTTCTTC.

This chain links TRBV5-4 with TRBJ2-7; the match to TRBD1 covers 7 bases. The CDR3 extends over 15 amino acids. The V gene's germline CDR1 is SGHNT and CDR2 YYREEE (reference sequence). The V segment lost 4 bases and the J segment 3 bases; nucleotides outside the gene matches: 10. As DNA, the CDR3 is TGTGCCAGCAGCGTTAACAGGGGAAGGGGCTACGAGCAGTACTTC. Residues: CASSVNRGRGYEQYF. Filled out from reference TRBV5-4 and TRBJ2-7, the complete variable domain reads ETGVTQSPTHLIKTRGQQVTLRCSSQSGHNTVSWYQQALGQGPQFIFQYYREEENGRGNFPPRFSGLQFPNYSSELNVNALELDDSALYLCASSVNRGRGYEQYFGPGTRLTVT.

The rearrangement joins TRBV9 to TRBJ2-2; D might be TRBD1 (8 bases). Trimming removed 4 bases at V and 5 bases at J, with 18 bases between. The V gene's germline CDR1 is SGDLS and CDR2 YYNGEE. CDR3 length: 16 residues. CDR3 nucleotides: TGTGCCAGCAGCCCACAGACAGGGGAGGGTACCGGGGAGCTGTTTTTT. This encodes CASSPQTGEGTGELFF. The variable domain in full, completed from reference TRBV9 and TRBJ2-2, reads DSGVTQTPKHLITATGQRVTLRCSPRSGDLSVYWYQQSLDQGLQFLIQYYNGEERAKGNILERFSAQQFPDLHSELNLSSLELGDSALYFCASSPQTGEGTGELFFGEGSRLTVL.

The chain recombines TRBV6-5 with TRBJ2-1; 7 bases align to TRBD2. This CDR3 contains 16 residues. The V gene's germline CDR1 is MNHEY and CDR2 SVGAGI. The V segment lost 0 bases and the J segment 6 bases; nucleotides outside the gene matches: 8. The CDR3 loop reads CASSYSGLGSVNEQFF. CDR3 sequence (DNA): TGTGCCAGCAGTTACTCCGGACTAGGGAGTGTCAATGAGCAGTTCTTC.

The chain couples TRBV6-5 to TRBJ1-1; D call uncertain. CDR1 and CDR2 (germline): MNHEY, SVGAGI. The V end lost 7 bases, the J end lost 0 bases, and 12 bases lay between the germline ends. CDR3 size: 14 residues. The CDR3 protein is CASTKETLNTEAFF. The CDR3 nucleotides are TGTGCCAGCACCAAGGAGACATTGAACACTGAAGCTTTCTTT.

V gene TRBV7-2 combines with J gene TRBJ2-1; 10 positions agree with TRBD1. Looked up from germline, CDR1 is SGHTA and CDR2 is FQGNSA. The CDR3 has 13 residues. V gave up 4 bases and J gave up 9 bases; unmatched junction bases: 3. The CDR3 region is CASSSWDRGEQFF. In DNA form, the CDR3 reads TGTGCCAGCAGCTCCTGGGACAGGGGTGAGCAGTTCTTC.

This chain joins TRBV25-1 and TRBJ2-1; D is uncertain. This CDR3 contains 14 residues. The germline V gene encodes CDR1 MGHDK and CDR2 SYGVNS. V dropped 4 bases and J dropped 0 bases, with 7 bases sitting between them. CDR3: CASSVRSSYNEQFF. The CDR3 DNA follows: TGTGCCAGCAGTGTCCGGAGCTCCTACAATGAGCAGTTCTTC. The variable domain in full, completed from reference TRBV25-1 and TRBJ2-1, reads EADIYQTPRYLVIGTGKKITLECSQTMGHDKMYWYQQDPGMELHLIHYSYGVNSTEKGDLSSESTVSRIRTEHFPLTLESARPSHTSQYLCASSVRSSYNEQFFGPGTRLTVL.

The chain recombines TRBV7-2 with TRBJ1-1; D is uncertain. Looked up from germline, CDR1 is SGHTA and CDR2 is FQGNSA. Trimming took off 6 bases at V and 2 bases at J, with 10 bases between the two ends. There are 13 residues in the CDR3. CDR3 coding DNA: TGTGCCAGCAGTCGTAGGGTTAACACTGAAGCTTTCTTT. Residues: CASSRRVNTEAFF.

The V gene is TRBV19, the J gene TRBJ2-7; 7 bases line up with TRBD2. J gave up 2 bases and V 5 bases, and 3 bases lay outside the gene matches. The CDR3 extends over 13 amino acids. The germline gives CDR1 LNHDA, CDR2 SQIVND (reference sequence). The CDR3: CASSEREAYEQYF. CDR3 nucleotide sequence: TGTGCCAGTAGTGAACGGGAGGCCTACGAGCAGTACTTC.

The V call is TRBV7-2, the J call TRBJ2-1; weak D call: TRBD1 (6 bases). Germline values: CDR1 SGHTA, CDR2 FQGNSA. CDR3 size: 13 residues. The V and J ends lost 5 bases and 10 bases respectively, with 15 bases between them. The CDR3 protein is CASSRFTDREQFF. The CDR3 region has the DNA TGTGCCAGCAGCCGTTTTACCGACAGGGAGCAGTTCTTC.

This clone occurred once. This chain uses TRBV13 with TRBJ1-6; 9 nucleotides line up with TRBD1. With 8 bases clipped from V and 7 bases from J, the junction kept 18 bases outside the gene matches. CDR1 is PRHDT and CDR2 is FYEKMQ in the germline V gene (reference sequence). The CDR3 runs 18 residues. CDR3 protein: CASRLRRTGGGRNSPLHF. DNA of the CDR3: TGTGCCAGCCGCCTTCGACGTACAGGGGGCGGAAGGAATTCACCCCTCCACTTT.

The DNA of the CDR3 is TGTGCCAGCAAAGCCAGCAGGGGCTACACCTTC. Its translation is CASKASRGYTF. The chain has TRBV6-5 and TRBJ1-2; unclear D gene. The CDR3 has 11 amino acids. In germline, CDR1 is MNHEY, CDR2 SVGAGI. Between the trimmed V and J ends, which lost 7 bases and 8 bases, there was a span of 11 bases.

This sequence joins TRBV2 and TRBJ1-6; D is ambiguous. Trimming cost V 4 bases and J 0 bases, with 7 bases left between them. This CDR3 comprises 15 residues. CDR1 and CDR2 (germline): SNHLY, FYNNEI. The CDR3 sequence: CASSAGDSYNSPLHF. The DNA for the CDR3 is TGTGCCAGCAGTGCTGGGGACTCCTATAATTCACCCCTCCACTTT.

The J gene is TRBJ2-2, the V gene TRBV28; D is unclear. Germline lookup yields CDR1 MDHEN and CDR2 SYDVKM. The V gene lost 3 bases and the J gene lost 7 bases, with 12 bases spanning the gap. The CDR3 covers 14 residues. The CDR3, as DNA: TGTGCCAGCAGTTTGTTTCCCCGTCTCGGGGAGCTGTTTTTT. It specifies CASSLFPRLGELFF.

The chain carries TRBV3-1 (or the pseudogene TRBV3-2) and TRBJ2-1; 13 bases are shared with TRBD2. Looked up from germline, CDR1 is LGHDT and CDR2 is YNNKEL (reference sequence). The CDR3 length is 15 residues. Trimming removed 4 bases from V and 10 bases from J; junction bases left unmatched: 7. This CDR3 is CASSPTSGGAWEQFF. The CDR3 DNA reads TGTGCCAGCAGCCCCACTAGCGGGGGGGCCTGGGAGCAGTTCTTC.

A single count supports this clone. V is TRBV7-9 and J is TRBJ2-3; the match to TRBD2 covers 9 bases. CDR3 size: 15 residues. Trimming took 1 base from V and 7 from J; bases not matched to a gene: 6. Germline V gives CDR1 SEHNR, CDR2 FQNEAQ (reference sequence). The CDR3 loop is CASSLGSGGLNTQYF. For the CDR3, the DNA is TGTGCCAGCAGCTTAGGTAGCGGGGGCTTGAATACGCAGTATTTT.

The V call is TRBV9, the J call TRBJ2-3; a possible D gene is TRBD2 (5 bases). V gave up 0 bases and J gave up 6 bases, with 14 bases separating them. CDR1 SGDLS and CDR2 YYNGEE come from the germline V gene. This CDR3 comprises 15 residues. CDR3 amino acids: CASSVGLPPADTQYF. In nucleotides, the CDR3 is TGTGCCAGCAGCGTAGGACTACCCCCAGCGGATACGCAGTATTTT.

The chain recombines TRBV24-1 with TRBJ2-2; D call uncertain. V dropped 2 bases and J dropped 4 bases, with 25 bases sitting between them. CDR3 length: 20 amino acids. Germline V gene data show CDR1 as KGHDR and CDR2 as SFDVKD. CDR3 coding DNA: TGTGCCACCAGTGATTGGCGGTCTCGGACCGCGAAAGGCGGCACCGGGGAGCTGTTTTTT. Translation gives CATSDWRSRTAKGGTGELFF.